Presented here are 12 T cell receptor beta chains from one specimen sequenced in a study of blood T cell repertoires in COVID-19. TCRdb keeps only in-frame clones here, not all; method: immunoSEQ multiplex PCR. The sample lists over 200,000 clones, roughly 90% occurring once. Sequencing was performed on PBMCs or T cells enriched from blood (not recorded which). The receptor source for this set is a man younger than 45 who had been exposed to COVID-19.

The V gene is TRBV3-1 (or the pseudogene TRBV3-2), the J gene TRBJ1-2; D remains ambiguous. The germline gives CDR1 LGHDT, CDR2 YNNKEL (reference sequence). V shed 4 bases and J shed 4 bases, with 10 bases lying between them. The CDR3 is 13 amino acids. CDR3 DNA: TGTGCCAGCAGCCGGTTGGAGGGCTATGGCTACACCTTC. Protein sequence: CASSRLEGYGYTF.

The V and J genes are TRBV7-9 and TRBJ2-5; D unresolved. CDR1 and CDR2 from the germline V gene are SEHNR and FQNEAQ (reference sequence). The CDR3 runs 14 residues. Trimming took 4 bases from V and 0 from J, leaving 9 bases between them. In DNA, the CDR3 is TGTGCCAGCAGCTCTACCGTGTACCAAGAGACCCAGTACTTC. Amino acid sequence: CASSSTVYQETQYF.

The chain carries TRBV5-1 and TRBJ2-7; TRBD1 agrees at 10 bases. CDR3 length: 14 amino acids. Germline V lookup: CDR1 SGHRS, CDR2 YFSETQ. Trimming removed 0 bases from V and 4 bases from J; junction bases left unmatched: 1. The CDR3 DNA is TGCGCCAGCAGCTTGGGACAGGGGGCGTACGAGCAGTACTTC. Protein: CASSLGQGAYEQYF.

The V call is TRBV11-3, the J call TRBJ1-4, with D tentatively TRBD1 (6 bases). V was pared by 1 base and J by 4 bases, with 13 bases between. The CDR3 is 16 residues long. CDR1 SGHNT and CDR2 YENEEA come from the germline V gene. The CDR3 sequence is CASSLGSQGNNEKLFF. Here the CDR3 DNA reads TGTGCCAGCAGCTTAGGTTCACAGGGAAATAATGAAAAACTGTTTTTT.

The chain recombines TRBV27 with TRBJ2-7; D is possibly TRBD2 (5 bases). The germline V gene has CDR1 MNHEY and CDR2 SMNVEV (reference sequence). V was trimmed by 0 bases and J by 5 bases, leaving 5 bases between them. The CDR3 length is 12 residues. DNA of the CDR3: TGTGCCAGCAGTTTATCCGGGAACGAGCAGTACTTC. Its protein product is CASSLSGNEQYF.

The V call is TRBV4-1, the J call TRBJ2-2, with D possibly TRBD2 on 6 matching bases. V was cut by 1 base and J by 6 bases, with 9 bases left in between. The CDR3 contains 14 residues. The germline gives CDR1 MGHRA, CDR2 YSYEKL. This chain's CDR3 is CASSQVGGSGELFF. Here the CDR3 DNA reads TGCGCCAGCAGCCAAGTTGGGGGGTCCGGGGAGCTGTTTTTT.

V usage is TRBV5-1 and J usage is TRBJ1-5, with D unclear. Trimming shortened V by 0 bases and J by 4 bases, and 8 bases separated the two germline ends. Germline CDR1 reads SGHRS; CDR2 reads YFSETQ. The CDR3 loop spans 14 amino acids. The CDR3, as DNA: TGCGCCAGCAGCTTGGGATCCGAGAATCAGCCCCAGCATTTT. Its translation: CASSLGSENQPQHF.

This clone showed up just a few times. The V and J genes are TRBV7-2 and TRBJ1-6; a possible D gene is TRBD1 (6 bases). CDR1 is SGHTA and CDR2 is FQGNSA in the germline V gene. The V and J ends lost 7 bases and 7 bases respectively, with 14 bases between them. The CDR3 length is 14 residues. The CDR3 DNA is TGTGCCAGCACCCCTGGACAGAGAAATTCACCCCTCCACTTT. This gives the protein CASTPGQRNSPLHF.

The chain combines TRBV19 with TRBJ2-3, with TRBD1 matching over 7 bases. The CDR3 length is 15 residues. After removal of 3 bases from V and 5 bases from J, the junction contained 8 bases not matched to a gene. Germline CDR1 is LNHDA and CDR2 is SQIVND (reference sequence). The CDR3 coding sequence is TGTGCCAGTAGTATTCTACAGGGGTTAGGAGATACGCAGTATTTT. Protein: CASSILQGLGDTQYF. Full variable domain (outside the CDR3, taken from reference TRBV19 and TRBJ2-3): DGGITQSPKYLFRKEGQNVTLSCEQNLNHDAMYWYRQDPGQGLRLIYYSQIVNDFQKGDIAEGYSVSREKKESFPLTVTSAQKNPTAFYLCASSILQGLGDTQYFGPGTRLTVL.

The rearrangement uses TRBV19 and TRBJ1-2; 7 bases map to TRBD1. The length of the CDR3 is 17 residues. V shed 7 bases and J 4 bases; nucleotides not matched to a gene: 18. The germline CDR1 and CDR2 sequences are LNHDA and SQIVND (reference sequence). CDR3 coding DNA: TGTGCCAGTAATTCGGGGACAGCCAAAGCGAGCCTCTATGGCTACACCTTC. This gives the protein CASNSGTAKASLYGYTF.

This clone was counted a few times. The chain joins TRBV12-2 to TRBJ2-3; the table assigns TRBD2, which was not confirmed against the DNA. TRBV12-2 is a pseudogene locus. The CDR3 totals 21 residues. The CDR3 DNA is TGTGCAAGTCGCTTAACGACCGACCTCCCCGAACAGCGGGGGGAGGGGGATACGCAGTATTTT. This encodes CASRLTTDLPEQRGEGDTQYF.

J is TRBJ1-1 and V is TRBV6-5; TRBD1 might be the D (5 bases). This CDR3 region has 13 residues. CDR1 and CDR2 from the germline V gene are MNHEY and SVGAGI. The germline V and J ends were trimmed by 8 bases and 3 bases, with 13 bases remaining between them. CDR3 residues: CASGAFSYTEAFF. For the CDR3, the DNA is TGTGCCAGCGGGGCTTTTTCCTACACTGAAGCTTTCTTT.